A single sample is the source of the 20 T cell receptor beta chains below, sequenced in a study of OX40 agonist ivuxolimab in advanced cancers. Using immunoSEQ multiplex PCR, the repertoire was profiled, and TCRdb retains in-frame clones only, with some absent. This sample has 35,000 to 45,000 clones; around 84% occur once, and the top ten carry 20% to 25%. The material sequenced was CD4+ or CD8+ T cells sorted from blood, taken in a trial of the OX40 agonist ivuxolimab. These receptors were taken from an adult with an advanced solid tumor such as melanoma, head and neck, liver or kidney cancer.

For this clone: The sample has other DNA sequences that encode this CDR3 too. CDR3 in DNA: TGTGCCAGCAGCCAAGGGCTAGCGGGGTACTACGAGCAGTACTTC. Its protein product is CASSQGLAGYYEQYF. The rearrangement uses TRBV4-2 and TRBJ2-7; 9 nucleotides align to TRBD2. This CDR3 spans 15 amino acids. Germline V gene data show CDR1 as LGHNA and CDR2 as YNFKEQ. V shed 1 base, J shed 3 bases, and the junction held 4 bases outside the gene matches.

J is TRBJ2-1 and V is TRBV4-1; no definite D call. Germline CDR1 reads MGHRA; CDR2 reads YSYEKL. The CDR3 runs 13 residues. Trimming removed 3 bases at V and 4 bases at J, with 7 bases between. CDR3 coding DNA: TGCGCCAGCAGCCACAGTTCTTACAATGAGCAGTTCTTC. This sequence encodes CASSHSSYNEQFF.

The genes are TRBV28 and TRBJ1-6, with D possibly TRBD1 on 6 matching bases. The CDR3 covers 16 residues. Trimming shortened V by 2 bases and J by 10 bases, and 18 bases separated the two germline ends. CDR1 MDHEN and CDR2 SYDVKM come from the germline V gene. CDR3 in DNA: TGTGCCAGCAGTTTAGCTCGAGGGGGAACTCGATCACCCCTCCACTTT. Amino acid sequence: CASSLARGGTRSPLHF.

For the CDR3, the DNA is TGTGCCAGCAGCTTTGGGGTCGGAGCCTACAATGAGCAGTTCTTC. This sequence encodes CASSFGVGAYNEQFF. This chain uses TRBV14 with TRBJ2-1; D is uncertain. CDR1 is SGHDN and CDR2 is FVKESK in the germline V gene. V was shortened by 5 bases and J by 2 bases, with 13 bases between the two germline ends. This CDR3 region has 15 residues. The full variable domain, its missing parts supplied by reference TRBV14 and TRBJ2-1, is EAGVTQFPSHSVIEKGQTVTLRCDPISGHDNLYWYRRVMGKEIKFLLHFVKESKQDESGMPNNRFLAERTGGTYSTLKVQPAELEDSGVYFCASSFGVGAYNEQFFGPGTRLTVL.

This clone was observed once. The J gene is TRBJ2-3, the V gene TRBV2, with D perhaps TRBD1 or TRBD2 (5 bases each). The CDR3 extends over 16 amino acids. In germline, CDR1 is SNHLY, CDR2 FYNNEI. V was shortened by 7 bases and J by 9 bases, with 26 bases between the two germline ends. CDR3 in DNA: TGTGCCAGCACCGAAACGGGGACGTTCCTCCAAGCCACGCAGTATTTT. It specifies CASTETGTFLQATQYF.

V and J are TRBV15 and TRBJ1-4, with D unclear. CDR3 length: 15 amino acids. Germline CDR1 reads LNHNV; CDR2 reads YYDKDF (reference sequence). Trimming removed 5 bases from V and 2 bases from J, with 12 bases in between. Here the CDR3 reads CATSPRGSTNEKLFF. DNA for the CDR3: TGTGCCACCAGCCCCCGGGGTTCCACTAATGAAAAACTGTTTTTT.

The chain has TRBV13 and TRBJ2-1; TRBD2 might be the D (5 bases). V lost 5 bases, J lost 8 bases, and 10 bases lay in between. The CDR3 extends over 12 amino acids. The germline V gene has CDR1 PRHDT and CDR2 FYEKMQ (reference sequence). The CDR3 DNA follows: TGTGCCAGCAGCCCAGCGAGGGATGAGCAGTTCTTC. The encoded protein is CASSPARDEQFF.

The chain combines TRBV6-6 with TRBJ1-1; maybe TRBD1 (5 bases). Germline V CDR1 and CDR2: MNHNY, SVGAGI (reference sequence). This CDR3 contains 13 residues. The V end was cut by 2 bases, the J end by 2 bases, with 6 bases between. CDR3 residues: CASSYGGNTEAFF. In nucleotides, the CDR3 is TGTGCCAGCAGTTACGGGGGTAACACTGAAGCTTTCTTT.

J is TRBJ2-1 and V is TRBV4-3; D gene ambiguous. Trimming took 0 bases from V and 6 from J, leaving 6 bases between them. CDR1 and CDR2 (germline): LGHNA, YSLEER. The CDR3 runs 13 residues. CDR3 DNA: TGCGCCAGCAGCCAAGATAGTAGCAATGAGCAGTTCTTC. Translated: CASSQDSSNEQFF.

The chain combines TRBV5-6 with TRBJ2-7; TRBD1 might be the D (6 bases). Trimming removed 2 bases from V and 5 bases from J, with 8 bases in between. Germline lookup yields CDR1 SGHDT and CDR2 YYEEEE. This CDR3 contains 12 residues. The CDR3 reads CASSFTGNEQYV. The DNA of the CDR3 is TGTGCCAGCAGCTTTACAGGGAACGAGCAGTACGTC.

This chain uses TRBV6-5 with TRBJ2-3, with D unresolved. The CDR3 runs 13 residues. Germline CDR1 MNHEY, CDR2 SVGAGI. V was shortened by 0 bases and J by 2 bases, with 3 bases between the two germline ends. CDR3 nucleotides: TGTGCCAGCAGTTACTCGACCACAGATACGCAGTATTTT. Translated: CASSYSTTDTQYF.

V usage is TRBV15 and J usage is TRBJ1-5; D is ambiguous. V was trimmed by 0 bases and J by 4 bases, leaving 7 bases between them. Germline assignment: CDR1 LNHNV and CDR2 YYDKDF (reference sequence). This CDR3 spans 14 amino acids. CDR3 coding DNA: TGTGCCACCAGCAGAGATCTGGGAAATCAGCCCCAGCATTTT. It is translated as CATSRDLGNQPQHF.

There are a few counts of this clone. The chain carries TRBV5-1 and TRBJ1-1; TRBD1 aligns across 8 bases. Germline CDR1 SGHRS, CDR2 YFSETQ. This CDR3 has 14 residues. Trimming took 0 bases from V and 6 from J; bases not matched to a gene: 4. The CDR3 DNA is TGCGCCAGCAGCTTGGACGGACAGGGCCCTGAAGCTTTCTTT. Translated, it gives CASSLDGQGPEAFF.

The chain carries TRBV4-1 and TRBJ2-5; D may be TRBD1 or TRBD2 (5 bases each). The V gene's germline CDR1 is MGHRA and CDR2 YSYEKL. V was trimmed by 1 base and J by 0 bases, leaving 12 bases between them. The CDR3 contains 16 residues. The CDR3 sequence: CASSQARDGDQETQYF. The CDR3 DNA is TGCGCCAGCAGCCAAGCCCGGGACGGAGACCAAGAGACCCAGTACTTC.

The gene calls are TRBV6-5 and TRBJ2-1, with D unclear. This CDR3 spans 12 amino acids. The ends were cut back, 5 bases at V and 10 bases at J, with 12 bases in the middle. Germline CDR1 and CDR2: MNHEY and SVGAGI. CDR3 sequence (DNA): TGTGCCAGCAGTGAAAGGGCCCTAGAGCAGTTCTTC. Amino acid sequence: CASSERALEQFF.

This clone was recorded once. This chain connects TRBV19 to TRBJ2-2; D possibly corresponds to TRBD1 (6 bases). Deletions cut 2 bases from V and 5 bases from J, with 9 bases between. The CDR3 runs to 14 residues. CDR1 is LNHDA and CDR2 is SQIVND in the germline V gene (reference sequence). The CDR3: CASSISGTTGELFF. The CDR3 region has the DNA TGTGCCAGTAGTATATCCGGGACAACCGGGGAGCTGTTTTTT.

This clone has a handful of counts. This sequence joins TRBV11-3 and TRBJ2-2; tentatively, D is TRBD2 (6 bases). CDR3 length equals 15 residues. Germline V CDR1 and CDR2: SGHNT, YENEEA. Trimming shortened V by 9 bases and J by 1 base, and 15 bases separated the two germline ends. DNA for the CDR3: TGTGCCAGTAGGCCGGGGACTGAGAACACCGGGGAGCTGTTTTTT. This encodes CASRPGTENTGELFF.

The rearrangement joins TRBV11-2 to TRBJ1-6; 7 bases fit TRBD1. Per the germline V gene, CDR1 is SGHAT and CDR2 is FQNNGV. The CDR3 consists of 14 residues. V lost 5 bases to trimming and J lost 9 bases; unmatched junction nucleotides: 7. The CDR3 here is CASSPRQGSSPLHF. CDR3 sequence (DNA): TGTGCCAGCAGCCCTCGACAGGGTTCTTCACCCCTCCACTTT.

The chain uses TRBV7-2 and TRBJ2-7, with D possibly TRBD1 on 5 matching bases. Trimming left V 5 bases short and J 2 bases short, with 10 bases between. CDR1 SGHTA and CDR2 FQGNSA come from the germline V gene. The CDR3 sequence is 13 residues long. CDR3: CASSRDRAYEQYF. The CDR3 DNA sequence: TGTGCCAGCAGCCGAGACAGAGCCTACGAGCAGTACTTC.

The chain uses TRBV4-2 and TRBJ1-5, with D perhaps TRBD1 (5 bases). The germline V gene encodes CDR1 LGHNA and CDR2 YNFKEQ. Deletions cut 3 bases from V and 0 bases from J, with 12 bases between. The CDR3 loop spans 16 amino acids. The CDR3 reads CASSQVGTHSNQPQHF. CDR3 DNA: TGTGCCAGCAGCCAGGTAGGGACTCATAGCAATCAGCCCCAGCATTTT.